The rows below give T cell receptor beta chains drawn from one sample of a study of T cells in Graves' hyperthyroidism and ophthalmopathy. One entry per CDR3 protein results from TCRdb running MiXCR on the multiplex PCR reads. The data contain some 570,000 distinct CDR3 sequences, approximately 17% of them singletons. Sequencing used blood. The source is a woman younger than 35 with Graves' ophthalmopathy. Both conserved end residues are part of each CDR3. The order of the fields is V gene, CDR3 protein.

TRBV6-1	CASSGDRLGYTF
TRBV5-6	CASSFATSGGAGETQYF
TRBV20-1	CSARDQLGSVTDTQYF
TRBV9	CASSVGGRSDEQYF
TRBV30	CAWSDSFREQYF
TRBV11-3	CASSSGLLSYNEQFF
TRBV20-1	CSARGGTSGGMTGELFF
TRBV7-3	CASSLFGGRDTQYF
TRBV9	CASSVEGLGRETQYF
TRBV28	CASSLRDGGSNYGYTF
TRBV6-1	CASSPDRGTEKLFF
TRBV27	CASRLYLTSGGSITGELFF
TRBV19	CASIVTPRSGNTIYF
TRBV20-1	CSARGQGSNYGYTF
TRBV12-3/TRBV12-4	CASSSGTSVYEQYF
TRBV3-2	CASSHTSGSHNEQFF
TRBV4-1	CASSRGTGGLQETQYF
TRBV7-2	CASSLQTGYTF
TRBV12-3/TRBV12-4	CASSSSSRTNTEAFF
TRBV9	CASSVVGSGGYTF
TRBV11-2	CASTPIAGGTGTSGYNEQFF
TRBV28	CASIDSGENIQYF
TRBV20-1	CSAPLGKTEAFF
TRBV12-5	CARAGARGYSYEQYF
TRBV7-3	CASSSPGLAGGSNEQFF
TRBV2	CASSDSANSPLHF
TRBV11-2	CASSPGGGQYNEQFF
TRBV13	CASSLFQGQGTEAFF
TRBV18	CASSKPRDRGYEQYF
TRBV27	CASSLTGGSGNTIYF
TRBV5-4	CASSLGPLDLYNEQFF
TRBV28	CASSPRQHYEQYF
TRBV30	CAWSSAPYEQYF
TRBV30	CAWSVLRTDMVRSGNTIYF
TRBV30	CAWRFMVLAGGSAQYF
TRBV3-1	CASSQDLGGGDTDTQYF
TRBV6-2/TRBV6-3	CASGFWIYEQYF
TRBV12-3/TRBV12-4	CASSFRGKMRAGETEQYF
TRBV20-1	CSVRDADTQYF
TRBV2	CASNSGGSSYEQYF
TRBV20-1	CSAHNWGRANEQYF
TRBV2	CASSESDKRGPSTDTQYF
TRBV11-2	CASDTHIQGGQETQYF
TRBV5-1	CASSLVGAQETQYF
TRBV6-5	CASSYSGARGTEAFF
TRBV30	CASDRGGIVSGELFF
TRBV12-3/TRBV12-4	CASSLPGTQYF
TRBV5-4	CASNDGTAYSQETQYF
TRBV12-3/TRBV12-4	CASTFRGRIDTQYF
TRBV28	CATRFIAGGHTDTQYF
TRBV19	CASRIWGNQPQHF
TRBV5-1	CASSSPAGGRTDTQYF
TRBV6-1	CASTSGQSTGELFF
TRBV12-3/TRBV12-4	CASRPRLYSHTEAFF
TRBV5-1	CASSRGLGTSGGQETRYF
TRBV4-1	CASSRVAGVTGELFF
TRBV5-4	CASSLEAPSEQYF
TRBV28	CASRVLAGGPGTDTQYF